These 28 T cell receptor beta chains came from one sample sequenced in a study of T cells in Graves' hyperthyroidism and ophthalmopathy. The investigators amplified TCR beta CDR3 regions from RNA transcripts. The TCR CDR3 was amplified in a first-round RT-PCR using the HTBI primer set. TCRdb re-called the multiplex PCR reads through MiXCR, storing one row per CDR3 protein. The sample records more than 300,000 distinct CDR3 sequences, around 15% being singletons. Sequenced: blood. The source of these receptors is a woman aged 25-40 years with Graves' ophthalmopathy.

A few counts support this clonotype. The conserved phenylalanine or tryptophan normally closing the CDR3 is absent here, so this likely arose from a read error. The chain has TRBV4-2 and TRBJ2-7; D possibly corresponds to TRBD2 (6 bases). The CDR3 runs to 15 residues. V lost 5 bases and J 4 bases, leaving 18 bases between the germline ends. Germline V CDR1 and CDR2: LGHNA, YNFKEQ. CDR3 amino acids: CASSRMGTEPYEQYL. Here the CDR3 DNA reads TGTGCCAGCAGCAGGATGGGGACTGAACCTTACGAGCAGTACCTC.

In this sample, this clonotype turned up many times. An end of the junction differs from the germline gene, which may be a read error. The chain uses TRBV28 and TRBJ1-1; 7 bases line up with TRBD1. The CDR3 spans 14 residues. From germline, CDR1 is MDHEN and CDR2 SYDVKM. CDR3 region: CASRTGASNIEAFF. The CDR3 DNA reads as TGTGCCAGCAGAACAGGGGCATCCAACATTGAAGCTTTCTTT.

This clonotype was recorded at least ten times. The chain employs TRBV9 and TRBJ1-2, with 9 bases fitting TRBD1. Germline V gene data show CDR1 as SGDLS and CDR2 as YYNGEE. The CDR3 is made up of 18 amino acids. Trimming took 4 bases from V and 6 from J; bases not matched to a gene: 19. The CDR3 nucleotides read TGTGCCAGCAGCCGGACAAAGCCGGACAGGGGCCAGGTTGATGGCTACACCTTC. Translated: CASSRTKPDRGQVDGYTF.

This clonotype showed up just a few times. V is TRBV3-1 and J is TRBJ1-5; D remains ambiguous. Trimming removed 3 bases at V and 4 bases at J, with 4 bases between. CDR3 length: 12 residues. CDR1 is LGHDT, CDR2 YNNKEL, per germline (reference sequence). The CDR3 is CASSHQNQPQHF. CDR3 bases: TGTGCCAGCAGCCACCAGAATCAGCCCCAGCATTTT.

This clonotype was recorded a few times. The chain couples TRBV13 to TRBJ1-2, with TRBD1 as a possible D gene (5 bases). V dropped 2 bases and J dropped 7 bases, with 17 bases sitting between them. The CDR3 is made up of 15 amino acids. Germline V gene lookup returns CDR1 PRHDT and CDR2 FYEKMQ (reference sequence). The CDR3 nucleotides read TGTGCCAGCAGCTTAATGCGTGGGGCTGGTGGTGGCTACACCTTC. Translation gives CASSLMRGAGGGYTF.

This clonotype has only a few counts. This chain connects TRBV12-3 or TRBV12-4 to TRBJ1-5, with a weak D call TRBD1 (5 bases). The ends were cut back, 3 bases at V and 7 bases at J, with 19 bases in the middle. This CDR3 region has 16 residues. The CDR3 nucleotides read TGTGCCAGCAGTTTGGGGTACCGGGGCGCCCCGCAGCCCCAGCATTTT. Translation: CASSLGYRGAPQPQHF.

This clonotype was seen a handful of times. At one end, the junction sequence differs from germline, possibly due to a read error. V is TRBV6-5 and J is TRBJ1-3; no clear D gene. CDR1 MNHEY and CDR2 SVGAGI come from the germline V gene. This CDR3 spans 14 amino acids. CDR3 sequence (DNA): TGTGTCAGCAGTTACGGGGTATCTGGAAACACCATATATTTT. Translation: CVSSYGVSGNTIYF.

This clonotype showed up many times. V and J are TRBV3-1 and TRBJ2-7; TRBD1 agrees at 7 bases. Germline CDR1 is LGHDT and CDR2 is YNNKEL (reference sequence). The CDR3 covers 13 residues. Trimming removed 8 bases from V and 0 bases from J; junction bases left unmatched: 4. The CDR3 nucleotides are TGTGCCAGCGGGACAGCTCCCTCCTACGAGCAGTACTTC. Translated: CASGTAPSYEQYF.

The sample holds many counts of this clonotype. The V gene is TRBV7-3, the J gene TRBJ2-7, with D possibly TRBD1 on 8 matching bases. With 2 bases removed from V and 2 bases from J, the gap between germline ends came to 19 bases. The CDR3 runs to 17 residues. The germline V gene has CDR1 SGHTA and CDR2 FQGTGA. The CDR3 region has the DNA TGTGCCAGCAGCTTATGGGGGGGACAGGTAACTCCCTACGAGCAGTACTTC. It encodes CASSLWGGQVTPYEQYF.

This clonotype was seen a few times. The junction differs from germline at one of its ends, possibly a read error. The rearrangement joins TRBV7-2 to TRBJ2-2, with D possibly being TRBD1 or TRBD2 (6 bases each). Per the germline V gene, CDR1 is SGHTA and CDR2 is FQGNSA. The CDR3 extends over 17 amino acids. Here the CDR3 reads CASSLVLGQGRTEELFF. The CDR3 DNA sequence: TGTGCCAGCAGCTTAGTATTGGGGCAGGGGAGGACCGAGGAGCTGTTTTTT.

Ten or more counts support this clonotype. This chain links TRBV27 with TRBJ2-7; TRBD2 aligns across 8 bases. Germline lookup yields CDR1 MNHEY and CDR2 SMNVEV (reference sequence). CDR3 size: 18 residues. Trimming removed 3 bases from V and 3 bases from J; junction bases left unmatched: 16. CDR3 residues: CASSFRSTAGGLLYEQYF. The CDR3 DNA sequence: TGTGCCAGCAGTTTCAGGTCGACGGCGGGGGGACTTCTCTACGAGCAGTACTTC.

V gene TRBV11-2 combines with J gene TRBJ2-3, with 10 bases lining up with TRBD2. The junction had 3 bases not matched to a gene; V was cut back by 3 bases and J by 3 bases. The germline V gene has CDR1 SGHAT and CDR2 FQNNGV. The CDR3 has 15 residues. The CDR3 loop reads CASSFSGGTTDTQYF. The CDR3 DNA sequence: TGTGCCAGCAGCTTTAGCGGGGGGACTACAGATACGCAGTATTTT.

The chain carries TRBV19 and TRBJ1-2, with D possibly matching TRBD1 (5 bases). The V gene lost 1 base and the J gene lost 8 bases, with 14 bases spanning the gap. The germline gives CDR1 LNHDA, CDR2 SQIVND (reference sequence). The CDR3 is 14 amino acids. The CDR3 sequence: CASSIGTGGEGYTF. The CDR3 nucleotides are TGTGCCAGTAGTATAGGGACCGGGGGAGAAGGCTACACCTTC.

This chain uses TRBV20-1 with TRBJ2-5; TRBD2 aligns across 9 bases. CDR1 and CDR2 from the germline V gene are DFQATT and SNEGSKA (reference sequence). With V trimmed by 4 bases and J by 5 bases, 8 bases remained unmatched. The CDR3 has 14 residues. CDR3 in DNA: TGCAGTGCTATACGGAGCGGGGGGTGGGAGACCCAGTACTTC. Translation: CSAIRSGGWETQYF.

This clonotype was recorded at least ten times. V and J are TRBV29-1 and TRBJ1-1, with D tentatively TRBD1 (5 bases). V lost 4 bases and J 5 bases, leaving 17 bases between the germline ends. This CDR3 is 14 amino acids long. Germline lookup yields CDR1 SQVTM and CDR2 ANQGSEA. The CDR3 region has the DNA TGCAGCGTTGGGGGGGGTTATGGTTCGACTGAAGCTTTCTTT. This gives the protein CSVGGGYGSTEAFF.

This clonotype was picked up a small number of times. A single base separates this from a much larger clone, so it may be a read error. DNA of the CDR3: TGCGCCCGCAGCTTGAACCTGGGGAAGTCCATCTATGGCTACACCTTC. Its translation is CARSLNLGKSIYGYTF. The rearrangement joins TRBV5-1 to TRBJ1-2; D unresolved. The CDR3 runs 16 residues. Germline V gene lookup returns CDR1 SGHRS and CDR2 YFSETQ.

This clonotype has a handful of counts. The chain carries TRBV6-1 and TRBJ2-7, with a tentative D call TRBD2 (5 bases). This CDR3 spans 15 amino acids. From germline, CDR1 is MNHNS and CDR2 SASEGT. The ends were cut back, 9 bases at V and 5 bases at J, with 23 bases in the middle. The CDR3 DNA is TGTGCCAGTCTCGGGGATTTGACTCTGTGGGACGAGCAGTACTTC. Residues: CASLGDLTLWDEQYF.

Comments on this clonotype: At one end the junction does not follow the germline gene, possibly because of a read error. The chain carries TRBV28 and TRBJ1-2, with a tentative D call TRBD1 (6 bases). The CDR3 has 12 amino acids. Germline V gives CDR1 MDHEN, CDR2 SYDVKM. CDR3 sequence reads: CASRIQGYDYTF. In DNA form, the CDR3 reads TGTGCCAGCAGAATCCAGGGGTATGACTACACCTTC.

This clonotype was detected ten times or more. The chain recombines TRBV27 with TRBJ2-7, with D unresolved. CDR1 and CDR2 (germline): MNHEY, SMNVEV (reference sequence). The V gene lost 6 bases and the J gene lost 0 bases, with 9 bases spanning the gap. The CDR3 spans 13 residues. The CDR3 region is CASRPPSSYEQYF. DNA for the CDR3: TGTGCCAGCAGACCTCCGAGCTCCTACGAGCAGTACTTC.

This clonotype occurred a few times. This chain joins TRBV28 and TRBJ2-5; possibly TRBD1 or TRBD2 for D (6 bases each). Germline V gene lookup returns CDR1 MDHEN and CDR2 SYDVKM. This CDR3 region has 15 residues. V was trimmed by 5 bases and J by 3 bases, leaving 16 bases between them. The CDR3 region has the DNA TGTGCCAGCAGTGAGCGGAGGGGGAGAGAAGAGACCCAGTACTTC. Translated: CASSERRGREETQYF.

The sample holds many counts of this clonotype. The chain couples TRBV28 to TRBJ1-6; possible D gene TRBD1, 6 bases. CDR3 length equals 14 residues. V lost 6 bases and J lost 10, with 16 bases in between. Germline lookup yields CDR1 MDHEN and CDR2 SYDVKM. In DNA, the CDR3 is TGTGCCAGCAGGATGCCGGGACAAAACTCACCCCTCCACTTT. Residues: CASRMPGQNSPLHF.

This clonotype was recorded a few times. As DNA, the CDR3 is TGCAGTGCTAGAGCTGTTAGCGGGGGGGCTGGCGGCACCGGGGAGCTGTTTTTT. Protein sequence: CSARAVSGGAGGTGELFF. The chain couples TRBV20-1 to TRBJ2-2; the match to TRBD2 covers 11 bases. This CDR3 comprises 18 residues. V shed 1 base, J shed 4 bases, and the junction held 11 bases outside the gene matches. Germline V lookup: CDR1 DFQATT, CDR2 SNEGSKA (reference sequence).

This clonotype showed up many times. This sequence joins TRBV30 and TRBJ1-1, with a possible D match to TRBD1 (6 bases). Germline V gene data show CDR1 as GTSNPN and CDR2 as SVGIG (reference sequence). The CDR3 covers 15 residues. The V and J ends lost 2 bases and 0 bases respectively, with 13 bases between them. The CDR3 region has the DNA TGTGCCTGGAGTAAAATTCGACAGGTGAACACTGAAGCTTTCTTT. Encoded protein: CAWSKIRQVNTEAFF.

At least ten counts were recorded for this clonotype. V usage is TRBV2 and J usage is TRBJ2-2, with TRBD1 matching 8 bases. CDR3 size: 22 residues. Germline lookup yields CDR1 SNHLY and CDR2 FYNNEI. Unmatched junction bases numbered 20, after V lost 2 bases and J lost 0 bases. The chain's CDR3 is CASSESSWQGAEAVSNTGELFF. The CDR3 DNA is TGTGCCAGCAGTGAAAGTTCTTGGCAGGGGGCCGAGGCTGTCTCGAACACCGGGGAGCTGTTTTTT.

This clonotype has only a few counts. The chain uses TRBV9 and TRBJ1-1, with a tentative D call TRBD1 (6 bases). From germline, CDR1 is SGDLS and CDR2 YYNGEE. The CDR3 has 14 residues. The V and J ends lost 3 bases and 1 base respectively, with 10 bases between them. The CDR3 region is CASSEDSQNTEAFF. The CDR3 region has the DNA TGTGCCAGCAGCGAGGACAGCCAGAACACTGAAGCTTTCTTT.

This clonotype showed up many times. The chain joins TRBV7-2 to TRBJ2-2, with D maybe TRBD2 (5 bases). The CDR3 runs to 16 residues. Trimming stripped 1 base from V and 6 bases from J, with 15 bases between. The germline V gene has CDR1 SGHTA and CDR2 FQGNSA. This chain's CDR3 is CASSLDLPGSSGELFF. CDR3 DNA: TGTGCCAGCAGCTTAGATCTTCCGGGGAGCTCCGGGGAGCTGTTTTTT.

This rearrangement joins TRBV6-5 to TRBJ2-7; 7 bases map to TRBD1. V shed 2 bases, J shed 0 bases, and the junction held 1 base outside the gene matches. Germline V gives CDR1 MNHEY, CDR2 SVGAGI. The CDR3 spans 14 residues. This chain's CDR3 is CASSYGDSSYEQYF. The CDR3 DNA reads TGTGCCAGCAGTTACGGGGACAGCTCCTACGAGCAGTACTTC.

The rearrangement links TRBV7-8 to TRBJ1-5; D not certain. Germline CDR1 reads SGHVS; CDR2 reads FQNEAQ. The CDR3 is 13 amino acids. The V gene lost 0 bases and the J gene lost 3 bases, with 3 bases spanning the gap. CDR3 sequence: CASSLADNQPQHF. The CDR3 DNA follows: TGTGCCAGCAGCTTAGCCGACAATCAGCCCCAGCATTTT.